This T cell receptor (beta chain) emerged from a study of monozygotic twins with inflammatory bowel disease. The study's findings and limits: IBD-affected twins scored below their healthy co-twins in TCRbeta diversity (inverse Simpson). No one strong IBD-associated signal or clonotype was supported.

TCRdb processed the 5' RACE reads again and assigns one entry to each CDR3 protein, with no DNA. This listing includes some 150,000 distinct CDR3 sequences. About this clonotype itself: Antigen specificity is unknown.

CDR1 and CDR2 (germline): SGHRS, YFSETQ. The CDR3 runs to 14 residues. The chain carries TRBV5-1 and TRBJ2-1; TCRdb calls TRBD1, which cannot be checked without DNA. This TCR was recovered from a human donor with ulcerative colitis or Crohn's disease, or a healthy co-twin of an affected twin (not recorded which). Sequenced: blood. This CDR3 reads CASSRTGEHNEQFF.